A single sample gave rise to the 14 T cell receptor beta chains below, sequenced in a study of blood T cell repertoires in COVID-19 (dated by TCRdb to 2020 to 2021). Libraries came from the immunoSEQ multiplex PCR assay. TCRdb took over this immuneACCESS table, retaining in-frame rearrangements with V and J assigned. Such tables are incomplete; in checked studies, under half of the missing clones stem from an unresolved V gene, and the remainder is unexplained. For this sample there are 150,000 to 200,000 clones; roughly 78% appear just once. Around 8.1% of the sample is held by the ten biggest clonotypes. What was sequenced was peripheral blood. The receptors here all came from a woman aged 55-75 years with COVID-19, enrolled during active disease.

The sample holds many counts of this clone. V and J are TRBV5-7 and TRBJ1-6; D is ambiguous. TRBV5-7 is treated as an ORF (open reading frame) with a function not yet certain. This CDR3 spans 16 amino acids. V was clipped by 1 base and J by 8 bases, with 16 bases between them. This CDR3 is CASSLSLWALYSPLHF. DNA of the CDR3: TGTGCCAGCAGCTTGTCTCTATGGGCACTTTATTCACCCCTCCACTTT.

In DNA, the CDR3 is TGTGCCAGCTCACCAGCGAGGGCGAACACTGAAGCTTTCTTT. Protein: CASSPARANTEAFF. This sequence joins TRBV18 and TRBJ1-1; D is undetermined. The V and J ends lost 2 bases and 1 base respectively, with 8 bases between them. This CDR3 has 14 amino acids. Germline V gene data show CDR1 as KGHSH and CDR2 as LQKENI. Drawing the rest from reference TRBV18 and TRBJ1-1, the complete variable domain is NAGVMQNPRHLVRRRGQEARLRCSPMKGHSHVYWYRQLPEEGLKFMVYLQKENIIDESGMPKERFSAEFPKEGPSILRIQQVVRGDSAAYFCASSPARANTEAFFGQGTRLTVV.

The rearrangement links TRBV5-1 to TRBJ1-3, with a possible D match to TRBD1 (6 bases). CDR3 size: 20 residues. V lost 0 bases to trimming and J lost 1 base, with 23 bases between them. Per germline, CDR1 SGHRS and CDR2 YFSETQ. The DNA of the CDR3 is TGCGCCAGCAGCTTGGATTTAAGGACAGCGCAAGAGGGATCTGGAAACACCATATATTTT. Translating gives CASSLDLRTAQEGSGNTIYF.

CDR3 DNA sequence: TGTGCCAGTAGGGGGAGTTATGAGCAGTTCTTC. Protein: CASRGSYEQFF. J is TRBJ2-1 and V is TRBV19, with TRBD2 as a possible D gene (5 bases). V was cut by 6 bases and J by 8 bases, with 8 bases left in between. The V gene's germline CDR1 is LNHDA and CDR2 SQIVND (reference sequence). The CDR3 sequence is 11 residues long.

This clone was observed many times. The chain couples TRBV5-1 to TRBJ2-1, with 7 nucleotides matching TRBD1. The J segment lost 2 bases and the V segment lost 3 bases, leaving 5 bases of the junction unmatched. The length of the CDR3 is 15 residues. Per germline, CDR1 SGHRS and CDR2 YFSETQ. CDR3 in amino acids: CASSSGQTAYNEQFF. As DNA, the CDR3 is TGCGCCAGCAGCTCGGGACAGACCGCCTACAATGAGCAGTTCTTC.

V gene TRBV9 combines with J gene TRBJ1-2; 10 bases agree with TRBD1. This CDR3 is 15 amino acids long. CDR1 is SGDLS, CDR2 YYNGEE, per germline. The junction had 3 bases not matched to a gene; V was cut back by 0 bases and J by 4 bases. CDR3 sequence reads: CASSVGGTGAYGYTF. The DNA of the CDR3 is TGTGCCAGCAGCGTAGGGGGGACAGGGGCCTATGGCTACACCTTC.

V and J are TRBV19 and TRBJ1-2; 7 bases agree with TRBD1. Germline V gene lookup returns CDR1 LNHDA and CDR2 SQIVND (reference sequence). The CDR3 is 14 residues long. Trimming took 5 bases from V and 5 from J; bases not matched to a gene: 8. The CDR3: CASSPQGVEYGYTF. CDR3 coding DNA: TGTGCCAGTAGTCCGCAGGGGGTCGAGTATGGCTACACCTTC.

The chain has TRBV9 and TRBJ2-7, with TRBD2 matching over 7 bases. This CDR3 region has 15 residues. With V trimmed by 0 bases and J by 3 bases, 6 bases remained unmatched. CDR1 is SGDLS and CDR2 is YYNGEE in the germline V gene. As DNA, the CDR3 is TGTGCCAGCAGCGTAGGAAACGGGGGGAACTACGAGCAGTACTTC. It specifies CASSVGNGGNYEQYF.

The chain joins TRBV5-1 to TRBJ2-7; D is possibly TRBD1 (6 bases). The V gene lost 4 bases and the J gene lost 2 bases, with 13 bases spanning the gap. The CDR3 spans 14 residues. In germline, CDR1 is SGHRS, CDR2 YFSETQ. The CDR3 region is CASSEKGQTYEQYF. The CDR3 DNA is TGCGCCAGCAGCGAAAAGGGACAAACCTACGAGCAGTACTTC.

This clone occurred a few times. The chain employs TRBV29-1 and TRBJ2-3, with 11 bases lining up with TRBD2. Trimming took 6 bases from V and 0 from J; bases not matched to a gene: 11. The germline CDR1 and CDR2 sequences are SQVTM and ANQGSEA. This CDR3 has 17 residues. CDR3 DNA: TGCAGCGTGCCGGATAGCGGGAGGGCCTACAGCACAGATACGCAGTATTTT. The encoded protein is CSVPDSGRAYSTDTQYF.

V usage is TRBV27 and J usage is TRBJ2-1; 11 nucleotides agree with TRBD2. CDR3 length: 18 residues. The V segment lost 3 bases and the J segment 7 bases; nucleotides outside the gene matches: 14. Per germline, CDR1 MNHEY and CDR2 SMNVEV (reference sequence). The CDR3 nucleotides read TGTGCCAGCAGTTTCAGGGTAATAAGGCTAGCGGGAGGTAATGAGCAGTTCTTC. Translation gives CASSFRVIRLAGGNEQFF.

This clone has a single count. The CDR3 nucleotides are TGTGCCTGGAGTGTGGGAGGGAACCCCTACTACGAGCAGTACTTC. Encoded protein: CAWSVGGNPYYEQYF. The V call is TRBV30, the J call TRBJ2-7; 7 nucleotides agree with TRBD2. Germline lookup yields CDR1 GTSNPN and CDR2 SVGIG (reference sequence). The CDR3 length is 15 residues. V shed 0 bases, J shed 3 bases, and the junction held 8 bases outside the gene matches.

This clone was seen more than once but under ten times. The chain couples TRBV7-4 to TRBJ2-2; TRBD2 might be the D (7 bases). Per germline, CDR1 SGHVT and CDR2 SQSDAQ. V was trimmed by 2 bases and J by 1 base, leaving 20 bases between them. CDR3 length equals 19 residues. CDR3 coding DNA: TGTGCCAGCAGCTTATTTCTCCGCGGGGGCAGGATGAACACCGGGGAGCTGTTTTTT. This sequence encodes CASSLFLRGGRMNTGELFF.

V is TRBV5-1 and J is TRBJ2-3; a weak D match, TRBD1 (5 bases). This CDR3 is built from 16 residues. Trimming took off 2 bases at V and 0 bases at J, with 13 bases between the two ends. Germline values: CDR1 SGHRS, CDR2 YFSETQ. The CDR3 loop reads CASSLAPTGSTDTQYF. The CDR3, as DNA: TGCGCCAGCAGCTTAGCCCCTACAGGTAGCACAGATACGCAGTATTTT.